Listed here is a single T cell receptor beta chain. What it binds is not known. Sample treatment: oral pan-JAK inhibitor, 5-10 mg twice daily. This sample was taken from a study of CD8+ T cells in alopecia areata. Study-wide context: Twice daily, treated patients received 5 to 10 mg of oral tofacitinib. The investigators scored severity in treated patients by the percentage of affected scalp area.

RNA was isolated and reverse transcribed to cDNA, the sequencing template. Only in-frame clones appear in the TCRdb table, and some are missing; sequencing was by immunoSEQ multiplex PCR. This table has 150,000 to 200,000 clones, approximately 49% appearing once. V dropped 4 bases and J dropped 7; count of bases not matched to a gene: 11. The CDR3 consists of 15 residues. The V gene's germline CDR1 is LGHNA and CDR2 YNFKEQ. Whole-study findings and limits: Tissue-resident alphabeta T cells belonging to normal skin likewise get sequenced within scalp specimens. Many expanded lesional clones stayed in scalp and blood while on tofacitinib.

The input for sequencing was CD8+ T cells sorted from blood, taken at week 52, from a patient treated with tofacitinib. This receptor was identified in a human donor with alopecia areata. The chain employs TRBV4-2 and TRBJ2-7, with 9 bases that match TRBD2. The chain's CDR3 is CASSPTTGAGGEQYF. The CDR3 bases are TGTGCCAGCAGCCCCACAACAGGGGCGGGGGGGGAGCAGTACTTC.